This T cell receptor beta chain appears in the sequencing data of a study of blood T cells in healthy people across ages. V was pared by 7 bases and J by 9 bases, with 15 bases between. The germline V gene encodes CDR1 DFQATT and CDR2 SNEGSKA (reference sequence). The CDR3 is 11 residues long. For this clonotype: Its antigen is undetermined.

The study, taken as a whole, reports: Per-million-T-cell TCR beta diversity fell roughly linearly with age.

With a J-beta primer mix and a sample-barcoded 5' primer, a second PCR ran roughly 7 to 11 cycles. TCRdb re-analysed the 5' RACE reads in MiXCR, keeping a single row per CDR3 protein. The sample holds some 670,000 distinct CDR3 sequences, 52% seen once. The rearrangement joins TRBV20-1 to TRBJ1-2; D is unresolved. The sequence came from a woman older than 75 in good health. Material for sequencing was blood. The DNA for the CDR3 is TGCAGTGTCTCCGCTTGGGCACGCTACACCTTC. Its protein product is CSVSAWARYTF.